This T cell receptor (beta chain) was captured in a study of PD-1 blockade in mismatch repair-deficient tumors. The CDR3 has 13 residues. Per the germline V gene, CDR1 is SGHTA and CDR2 is FQGNSA. V dropped 2 bases and J dropped 2 bases, with 7 bases sitting between them. Clones were read by immunoSEQ multiplex PCR, and TCRdb kept only the in-frame ones, dropping some. The sample holds roughly 79,000 clones, 80% to 90% seen once. Findings and caveats of the study: Tumor-resident clones, often absent from pretreatment blood, expanded after pembrolizumab and then contracted.

Regarding this clone: Its specificity is not known.

Mismatch repair deficiency was confirmed in all patients, by PCR or immunohistochemistry. The material was peripheral blood, obtained 44 weeks after starting pembrolizumab. The TCR originated in an adult with mismatch repair-deficient cancer. The chain has TRBV7-2 and TRBJ2-7; D gene ambiguous. The DNA for the CDR3 is TGTGCCAGCAGCTTACGACCGACCTACGAGCAGTACTTC. It translates to CASSLRPTYEQYF.